This TCR beta chain was identified in a study of blood T cell repertoires in COVID-19. Study-level background: Sources were T cells, B-cell-depleted T cells, or PBMCs; the material itself was cDNA or gDNA.

In the study's own analysis: Quantification of nucleated cells was approximated via reference gene primer amplification. Clones were read by immunoSEQ multiplex PCR, and TCRdb kept only the in-frame ones, dropping some. V and J calls and clone size are those listed in that table; D and trimming were worked out from the DNA. The table lists 100,000 or so clones, 65% to 90% of them singletons. V was shortened by 1 base and J by 2 bases, with 8 bases between the two germline ends. CDR1 LNHDA and CDR2 SQIVND come from the germline V gene (reference sequence). The CDR3 has 14 residues. The rearrangement joins TRBV19 to TRBJ2-5; D unresolved. This TCR was recovered from a man over 45 with acute or convalescent COVID-19. Sequencing was performed on peripheral blood. The CDR3 DNA reads as TGTGCCAGTAGTATAGTGCTCGAGCAAGAGACCCAGTACTTC. Protein: CASSIVLEQETQYF.